These T cell receptor beta chains were read from a single sample in a study of CD8 T cells in ankylosing spondylitis. TCRdb used MiXCR to reprocess the 5' RACE reads, holding one entry per CDR3 protein. The sample lists 350,000 to 550,000 distinct CDR3 sequences; 25% to 30% were seen once. Sequencing was carried out using blood, either unsorted or a sorted T cell fraction (not recorded which). Receptors originate from a male donor with ankylosing spondylitis. The CDR3 runs from the conserved cysteine through the conserved F or W. The D gene is left open where the match is weak. Clone size is not always given. Where it is, it says once, few, many or a class for expanded clones.

J,D,V,size,length,CDR3,DNA
TRBJ2-1,-,TRBV20-1,few,11,CSARDLVAQFF,TGCAGTGCTAGAGATCTAGTAGCGCAGTTCTTC
TRBJ1-1,-,TRBV7-9,few,13,CASSLNEGAEAFF,TGTGCCAGCAGCTTGAACGAAGGCGCTGAAGCTTTCTTT
TRBJ2-1,-,TRBV11-2,-,15,CASTDRLGARNEQFF,TGTGCCAGCACCGACAGACTAGGGGCGCGCAATGAGCAGTTCTTC
TRBJ2-7,-,TRBV5-5,-,16,CASSLAGVKATHGQYF,TGTGCCAGCAGCTTGGCCGGGGTAAAGGCGACGCATGGACAGTACTTC
TRBJ2-7,TRBD1,TRBV11-2,few,15,CASSNPRQGTYEQYF,TGTGCCAGCAGCAATCCGAGACAGGGGACCTACGAGCAGTACTTC
TRBJ1-1,-,TRBV5-1,-,16,CASSLAKGGTNTEAFF,TGCGCCAGCAGCTTGGCCAAGGGGGGGACGAACACTGAAGCTTTCTTT
TRBJ2-3,-,TRBV7-2,-,17,CASSWRPIGSEADTQYF,TGTGCCAGCAGCTGGAGGCCTATCGGGAGCGAGGCAGATACGCAGTATTTT
TRBJ1-5,-,TRBV29-1,few,15,CSVGGIDLVDQPQHF,TGCAGCGTTGGAGGGATAGATCTTGTAGATCAGCCCCAGCATTTT
TRBJ1-1,TRBD1,TRBV5-1,-,14,CASNPDRLNTEAFF,TGCGCCAGCAATCCGGACAGGTTAAACACTGAAGCTTTCTTT
TRBJ2-1,TRBD2,TRBV20-1,-,16,CSARLEAGGTYNEQFF,TGCAGTGCTAGACTCGAAGCGGGAGGCACCTACAATGAGCAGTTCTTC
TRBJ2-1,-,TRBV5-1,-,15,CASSGGLTSYNEQFF,TGCGCCAGCAGCGGGGGACTGACCTCCTACAATGAGCAGTTCTTC
TRBJ2-7,TRBD1,TRBV10-3,-,14,CAISGTGVSYEQYF,TGTGCCATCAGTGGGACAGGAGTTTCCTACGAGCAGTACTTC
TRBJ1-3,TRBD1,TRBV10-3,few,17,CAIRQGSGTVAGNTIYF,TGTGCCATCAGGCAAGGATCCGGGACAGTGGCTGGAAACACCATATATTTT
TRBJ1-3,TRBD1,TRBV5-1,-,17,CASSLESAGGNGNTIYF,TGCGCCAGCAGCTTGGAATCCGCAGGGGGCAATGGAAACACCATATATTTT
TRBJ2-5,TRBD2,TRBV11-2,-,18,CASSLEGLAGGPGETQYF,TGTGCCAGCAGCTTAGAGGGACTAGCGGGAGGGCCGGGGGAGACCCAGTACTTC
TRBJ2-1,-,TRBV7-2,-,15,CASSPPGTYYNEQFF,TGTGCCAGCAGCCCCCCGGGAACTTACTACAATGAGCAGTTCTTC
TRBJ2-3,TRBD1,TRBV24-1,-,17,CATSDFRTGGAQDTQYF,TGTGCCACCAGTGATTTTCGGACAGGGGGCGCACAAGATACGCAGTATTTT
TRBJ2-5,TRBD2,TRBV12-3/TRBV12-4,few,14,CASSSRGGRETQYF,TGTGCCAGCAGTTCCCGGGGGGGGCGAGAGACCCAGTACTTC
TRBJ2-3,-,TRBV7-6,-,15,CASSFTGSSTDTQYF,TGTGCCAGCAGCTTTACAGGATCTAGCACAGATACGCAGTATTTT
TRBJ2-7,-,TRBV7-2,-,15,CASSLDLTSFNEQYF,TGTGCCAGCAGCTTAGACCTAACTAGTTTCAACGAGCAGTACTTC
TRBJ1-4,-,TRBV30,few,12,CAWRRGPEKLFF,TGTGCCTGGAGAAGGGGACCTGAAAAACTGTTTTTT
TRBJ1-1,-,TRBV5-1,few,14,CASSLAVGTTEAFF,TGCGCCAGCAGCTTGGCCGTAGGGACCACTGAAGCTTTCTTT
TRBJ2-3,TRBD1,TRBV19,-,17,CASSDPGQGLGKDTQYF,TGTGCCAGTAGTGATCCGGGACAGGGGCTGGGGAAAGATACGCAGTATTTT
TRBJ1-5,-,TRBV20-1,few,17,CSASYTAILGVNQPQHF,TGCAGTGCTAGTTATACAGCTATCTTAGGGGTTAATCAGCCCCAGCATTTT
TRBJ2-1,-,TRBV5-1,-,14,CASSFSSRDNEQFF,TGCGCCAGCAGCTTCTCCTCCCGGGACAATGAGCAGTTCTTC
TRBJ1-2,-,TRBV12-3/TRBV12-4,-,12,CASREQGYGYTF,TGTGCCAGCAGGGAACAGGGTTATGGCTACACCTTC
TRBJ2-3,-,TRBV18,few,16,CASSPVRAGKTDTQYF,TGTGCCAGCTCACCGGTCCGGGCAGGGAAGACAGATACGCAGTATTTT
TRBJ2-1,-,TRBV2,-,14,CASSTAPSYNEQFF,TGTGCCAGCAGTACAGCGCCCTCCTACAATGAGCAGTTCTTC
TRBJ1-5,-,TRBV29-1,few,14,CSPSGGPRDQPQHF,TGCAGCCCGTCGGGGGGGCCAAGGGACCAGCCCCAGCATTTT
TRBJ2-1,-,TRBV7-2,-,14,CASSPGTYYNEQFF,TGTGCCAGCAGCCCCGGGACTTACTACAATGAGCAGTTCTTC
TRBJ2-1,TRBD2,TRBV12-5,few,16,CASAPLLAGEYNEQFF,TGTGCTAGTGCCCCTTTACTAGCGGGAGAGTATAATGAGCAGTTCTTC
TRBJ2-5,-,TRBV20-1,few,14,CSATTGQGVETQYF,TGCAGTGCAACGACGGGGCAGGGTGTAGAGACCCAGTACTTC
TRBJ2-1,TRBD1,TRBV24-1,few,17,CATSDSPGTGTYNEQFF,TGTGCCACCAGTGATTCACCCGGGACAGGAACCTACAATGAGCAGTTCTTC
TRBJ2-1,-,TRBV4-1,few,16,CASSHPGPPEDNEQFF,TGCGCCAGCAGCCATCCAGGGCCCCCCGAGGACAATGAGCAGTTCTTC
TRBJ1-1,-,TRBV5-1,-,14,CASGSRGSDTEAFF,TGCGCCAGCGGCTCTAGGGGAAGCGACACTGAAGCTTTCTTT